A selection of T cell receptor beta chains follows, all from one sample in a study of patients and donors after allogeneic stem cell transplantation. MiXCR, applied by TCRdb to the RT-PCR reads, yields one record per CDR3 protein. Among more than 850,000 distinct CDR3 sequences, around 17% were seen once, and the ten largest hold roughly 6%. Sequencing was performed on blood, either unsorted or a sorted T cell fraction (not recorded which). The receptor set was obtained from a human donor who was either an allogeneic HSCT recipient or a stem cell or donor lymphocyte infusion donor (not recorded which). It is not recorded whose cells these are; they may come from a transplant donor. Each CDR3 is given with its conserved first and last residue. A D gene is named only where the DNA matches it firmly. Size is stated for part of the rows, as once, few or many counts, or as a class when the clone is expanded.

CDR3	DNA	D	V	size	J
CSARERGQGTAFF	TGCAGTGCTAGAGAGAGGGGACAGGGGACGGCTTTCTTT	TRBD1	TRBV20-1	few	TRBJ1-1
CASSQDGGAYGYTF	TGTGCCAGCAGCCAGGATGGGGGAGCCTATGGCTACACCTTC	.	TRBV3-1	few	TRBJ1-2
CASSPYLGIYEQYF	TGTGCCAGCAGTCCCTACCTGGGGATCTACGAGCAGTACTTC	.	TRBV27	few	TRBJ2-7
CASSPTEYGYEQYF	TGTGCCAGCAGCCCCACAGAGTACGGCTACGAGCAGTACTTC	.	TRBV13	once	TRBJ2-7
CASSSSSALGADTQYF	TGTGCCAGCAGCTCCTCTAGCGCTTTGGGGGCAGATACGCAGTATTTT	.	TRBV7-2	.	TRBJ2-3
CASSPTRDGYGYTF	TGTGCCAGCAGCCCAACTCGGGACGGATATGGCTACACCTTC	.	TRBV11-2	.	TRBJ1-2
CATSDSGRGGGGSREQYF	TGTGCCACCAGTGATTCGGGCCGTGGGGGAGGGGGATCGAGGGAGCAGTACTTC	.	TRBV24-1	.	TRBJ2-7
CARATGLIYNSPLHF	TGTGCCAGAGCCACGGGACTGATATATAATTCACCCCTCCACTTT	.	TRBV12-3/TRBV12-4	few	TRBJ1-6
CSVDNDITGYGYTF	TGCAGCGTCGACAACGACATAACTGGCTATGGCTACACCTTC	.	TRBV29-1	.	TRBJ1-2
CSVEAVQRGLGEQYF	TGCAGCGTTGAGGCCGTCCAGCGGGGGCTCGGCGAGCAGTACTTC	TRBD2	TRBV29-1	.	TRBJ2-7
CASTRGRSSEQYF	TGCGCCAGCACCCGCGGGAGATCTTCCGAGCAGTACTTC	TRBD2	TRBV5-1	.	TRBJ2-7
CASSQDESGCDTF	TGCGCCAGCAGCCAAGATGAGTCAGGGTGTGACACCTTC	.	TRBV4-3	.	TRBJ1-2
CASSVGQGWASGANVLTF	TGTGCCAGCAGCGTCGGACAGGGATGGGCCTCTGGGGCCAACGTCCTGACTTTC	TRBD1	TRBV9	few	TRBJ2-6
CASSFGPRANYGYTF	TGTGCCAGCAGTTTCGGGCCCAGAGCTAACTATGGCTACACCTTC	.	TRBV12-3/TRBV12-4	.	TRBJ1-2
CASQEQGFVGSPLHF	TGCGCCAGTCAAGAACAGGGATTTGTGGGTTCACCCCTCCACTTT	.	TRBV5-1	.	TRBJ1-6
CASSLAGRNNEQFF	TGTGCCAGCAGCTTAGCGGGGCGGAACAATGAGCAGTTCTTC	.	TRBV7-2	.	TRBJ2-1
CASSQEGTSGSEQFF	TGCGCCAGCAGCCAGGAGGGGACTAGCGGGAGTGAGCAGTTCTTC	TRBD2	TRBV4-1	few	TRBJ2-1
CASSPEAAGPYERYF	TGCGCCAGCAGCCCCGAAGCGGCAGGCCCCTACGAGCGGTACTTC	.	TRBV4-3	.	TRBJ2-7
CSVVVQGMTTEAFF	TGCAGCGTTGTGGTTCAGGGGATGACCACTGAAGCTTTCTTT	.	TRBV29-1	.	TRBJ1-1
CASSGTIYNEQFF	TGTGCCAGCAGTGGGACTATATACAATGAGCAGTTCTTC	TRBD2	TRBV12-3/TRBV12-4	few	TRBJ2-1
CASSKGGYGYTF	TGCGCCAGCAGCAAAGGCGGCTATGGCTACACCTTC	.	TRBV4-3	few	TRBJ1-2
CSVVVPGGRGYTF	TGCAGCGTTGTGGTCCCAGGGGGAAGGGGCTACACCTTC	TRBD1	TRBV29-1	many	TRBJ1-2
CATSSHRGRQPQHF	TGTGCCACCAGCAGCCACAGGGGGAGACAGCCCCAGCATTTT	TRBD1	TRBV15	few	TRBJ1-5
CASSLGDRTSRGYTF	TGTGCCAGCAGTTTAGGAGACAGGACGTCGCGCGGCTACACCTTC	.	TRBV28	.	TRBJ1-2